The 32 T cell receptor beta chains below all came from one sample that was sequenced in a study of CD8 T cells in Susac syndrome. The authors reverse transcribed roughly 0.5 to 1 ug RNA with random hexamers. Using its own MiXCR run on the immunoSEQ multiplex PCR reads, TCRdb lists one record per CDR3 protein. This sample yields approximately 80,000 distinct CDR3 sequences, of which about 91% are seen a single time; about 0.52% belongs to the top ten. The sequencing sample was made of CD8+ T cells from PBMCs. The receptor source for this set is a human donor with multiple sclerosis.

The chain joins TRBV14 to TRBJ1-2; D uncertain. Trimming took 0 bases from V and 3 from J, leaving 5 bases between them. Germline V gives CDR1 SGHDN, CDR2 FVKESK. The CDR3 is 13 amino acids. CDR3 sequence reads: CASSQDADYGYTF. CDR3 bases: TGTGCCAGCAGCCAAGATGCGGACTATGGCTACACCTTC.

This chain connects TRBV5-4 to TRBJ2-3; 10 nucleotides match TRBD1. The CDR3 contains 14 residues. After removal of 4 bases from V and 4 bases from J, the junction contained 3 bases not matched to a gene. Germline CDR1 SGHNT, CDR2 YYREEE (reference sequence). CDR3 sequence reads: CASSLGQGSDTQYF. CDR3 DNA: TGTGCCAGCAGCCTGGGACAGGGGTCAGATACGCAGTATTTT.

Details on this clonotype: One end of the junction is discordant with germline, which a read error may explain. The chain carries TRBV5-1 and TRBJ2-7; a weak D match, TRBD2 (6 bases). CDR1 SGHRS and CDR2 YFSETQ come from the germline V gene. The CDR3 has 13 residues. In DNA form, the CDR3 reads TGCGCCAGCAGCTTCCCCGAGGAGGGAGATCCCCACTTC. It is translated as CASSFPEEGDPHF.

The rearrangement uses TRBV11-1 and TRBJ1-1; 9 bases map to TRBD1. Germline CDR1 is SGHAT and CDR2 is FQDESV (reference sequence). This CDR3 has 18 amino acids. The V gene end was trimmed by 1 base and the J gene end by 2 bases; junction bases not matched to a gene: 11. CDR3 loop: CASSLVRGGTGPNTEAFF. CDR3 nucleotide sequence: TGTGCCAGCAGCTTAGTCCGAGGCGGGACAGGGCCAAACACTGAAGCTTTCTTT.

The chain recombines TRBV6-2 or TRBV6-3 with TRBJ2-7, with a weak D call TRBD2 (6 bases). Trimming stripped 0 bases from V and 6 bases from J, with 12 bases between. The CDR3 loop spans 14 amino acids. CDR1 and CDR2 (germline): MNHEY, SVGEGT. CDR3 DNA: TGTGCCAGCAGTTACTCCACGGGCGGGGCCGAGCAGTACTTC. Its translation: CASSYSTGGAEQYF.

The chain has TRBV20-1 and TRBJ1-5, with D unclear. V lost 3 bases to trimming and J lost 3 bases, with 9 bases between them. The CDR3 consists of 13 residues. CDR1 and CDR2 (germline): DFQATT, SNEGSKA (reference sequence). The chain's CDR3 is CSARAASNQPQHF. The CDR3 DNA is TGCAGTGCTAGGGCGGCCTCCAATCAGCCCCAGCATTTT.

V is TRBV30 and J is TRBJ1-2; D perhaps matches TRBD1 (6 bases). CDR3 length equals 13 residues. Trimming stripped 1 base from V and 4 bases from J, with 10 bases between. CDR1 is GTSNPN and CDR2 is SVGIG in the germline V gene (reference sequence). The CDR3 DNA follows: TGTGCCTGGAGTGCGGACAGCTTCTATGGCTACACCTTC. Translation: CAWSADSFYGYTF.

The V and J genes are TRBV9 and TRBJ2-2; the D call may be TRBD1 or TRBD2 (5 bases each). The germline V gene encodes CDR1 SGDLS and CDR2 YYNGEE. Trimming took off 2 bases at V and 0 bases at J, with 8 bases between the two ends. CDR3 length: 15 residues. In DNA form, the CDR3 reads TGTGCCAGCAGCGTCGGGGCCTCGAACACCGGGGAGCTGTTTTTT. Amino acid sequence: CASSVGASNTGELFF.

The genes are TRBV7-2 and TRBJ2-7, with D unclear. The CDR3 consists of 12 residues. Trimming removed 1 base from V and 3 bases from J, with 4 bases in between. Looked up from germline, CDR1 is SGHTA and CDR2 is FQGNSA. In DNA, the CDR3 is TGTGCCAGCAGCTTAGTGGACTACGAGCAGTACTTC. Translated: CASSLVDYEQYF.

This rearrangement joins TRBV20-1 to TRBJ1-2; D is unclear. The germline gives CDR1 DFQATT, CDR2 SNEGSKA (reference sequence). Trimming shortened V by 6 bases and J by 4 bases, and 15 bases separated the two germline ends. The CDR3 covers 13 residues. The CDR3 is CSAVESAIYGYTF. The CDR3 nucleotides are TGCAGTGCCGTGGAGTCGGCTATCTATGGCTACACCTTC.

The chain joins TRBV27 to TRBJ2-1, with D uncertain. Per the germline V gene, CDR1 is MNHEY and CDR2 is SMNVEV (reference sequence). The CDR3 spans 14 residues. Trimming took 4 bases from V and 0 from J, leaving 7 bases between them. The CDR3 nucleotides read TGTGCCAGCAGTTCCCAGAGCTCCTACAATGAGCAGTTCTTC. This codes for CASSSQSSYNEQFF.

The chain carries TRBV20-1 and TRBJ2-7; D is perhaps TRBD1 or TRBD2 (5 bases each). The CDR3 length is 13 residues. Trimming took off 3 bases at V and 3 bases at J, with 12 bases between the two ends. Germline V CDR1 and CDR2: DFQATT, SNEGSKA (reference sequence). This CDR3 is CSARGPGGYEQYF. CDR3 DNA sequence: TGCAGTGCTAGGGGGCCTGGAGGCTACGAGCAGTACTTC.

The rearrangement links TRBV2 to TRBJ2-1, with 8 bases lining up with TRBD2. CDR1 is SNHLY and CDR2 is FYNNEI in the germline V gene. The V and J ends lost 3 bases and 4 bases, in that order; junction bases with no gene match: 5. The CDR3 sequence is 15 residues long. The CDR3 reads CASSEWSGGYNEQFF. The CDR3 DNA sequence: TGTGCCAGCAGTGAGTGGAGCGGGGGTTACAATGAGCAGTTCTTC.

The chain carries TRBV11-3 and TRBJ2-7, with D maybe TRBD2 (6 bases). CDR1 and CDR2 from the germline V gene are SGHNT and YENEEA. V dropped 6 bases and J dropped 5 bases, with 11 bases sitting between them. The CDR3 extends over 12 amino acids. The CDR3 loop reads CASSSAGNEQYF. CDR3 DNA: TGTGCCAGCAGTTCCGCGGGGAACGAGCAGTACTTC.

V gene TRBV19 combines with J gene TRBJ2-3; the D gene is possibly TRBD2 (6 bases). V was shortened by 3 bases and J by 4 bases, with 14 bases between the two germline ends. The germline gives CDR1 LNHDA, CDR2 SQIVND (reference sequence). The CDR3 has 15 amino acids. The chain's CDR3 is CASSMGVAVADTQYF. The CDR3 DNA sequence: TGTGCCAGTAGTATGGGGGTAGCGGTGGCAGATACGCAGTATTTT.

The chain combines TRBV6-2 or TRBV6-3 with TRBJ2-1, with 10 bases aligning to TRBD1. Germline CDR1 MNHEY, CDR2 SVGEGT. The CDR3 extends over 15 amino acids. Germline trimming cut 6 bases from V and 6 bases from J; bases unmatched to any gene: 8. The CDR3 here is CASSPQGQGINEQFF. CDR3 coding DNA: TGTGCCAGCAGCCCCCAGGGACAGGGGATCAATGAGCAGTTCTTC.

The CDR3 here is CASSLVRALGSGANVLTF. In DNA form, the CDR3 reads TGTGCCAGCAGCTTGGTGCGGGCCCTTGGCTCTGGGGCCAACGTCCTGACTTTC. J is TRBJ2-6 and V is TRBV5-6, with TRBD2 as a possible D gene (5 bases). V was clipped by 0 bases and J by 0 bases, with 13 bases between them. The germline CDR1 and CDR2 sequences are SGHDT and YYEEEE. CDR3 length: 18 residues.

The chain couples TRBV20-1 to TRBJ1-2; D may be TRBD1 (5 bases). Trimming stripped 1 base from V and 0 bases from J, with 12 bases between. The CDR3 consists of 15 residues. The germline gives CDR1 DFQATT, CDR2 SNEGSKA (reference sequence). The CDR3 region has the DNA TGCAGTGCTAGAGGAACCCAGGGAGCTAACTATGGCTACACCTTC. Protein product: CSARGTQGANYGYTF.

V usage is TRBV20-1 and J usage is TRBJ1-5, with unresolved D. The CDR3 runs 14 residues. V was trimmed by 3 bases and J by 0 bases, leaving 9 bases between them. Germline V gene lookup returns CDR1 DFQATT and CDR2 SNEGSKA (reference sequence). The DNA of the CDR3 is TGCAGTGCTAGTTTGCCTGATAGCAATCAGCCCCAGCATTTT. Protein: CSASLPDSNQPQHF.

The rearrangement uses TRBV7-8 and TRBJ2-2; D gene ambiguous. CDR3 length: 13 amino acids. Germline V lookup: CDR1 SGHVS, CDR2 FQNEAQ. Deletions cut 4 bases from V and 6 bases from J, with 9 bases between. CDR3 region: CASSYRSAGELFF. The CDR3 DNA is TGTGCCAGCAGCTATCGATCGGCCGGGGAGCTGTTTTTT.

The V and J genes are TRBV5-1 and TRBJ2-5, with D hard to call. CDR1 is SGHRS, CDR2 YFSETQ, per germline. The CDR3 spans 14 residues. V was pared by 0 bases and J by 5 bases, with 11 bases between. CDR3 nucleotide sequence: TGCGCCAGCAGCTTGGAGAGCGCAATGGAGACCCAGTACTTC. Translating gives CASSLESAMETQYF.

The chain has TRBV6-2 or TRBV6-3 and TRBJ2-3; D unresolved. The CDR3 has 12 amino acids. The germline gives CDR1 MNHEY, CDR2 SVGEGT. V lost 6 bases and J 0 bases, leaving 4 bases between the germline ends. This chain's CDR3 is CASRPSTDTQYF. CDR3 bases: TGTGCCAGCAGGCCTAGCACAGATACGCAGTATTTT.

The chain has TRBV4-1 and TRBJ1-5; the D is unclear. The CDR3 is 15 amino acids. Germline V gene data show CDR1 as MGHRA and CDR2 as YSYEKL. V was cut by 4 bases and J by 4 bases, with 14 bases left in between. The CDR3 region has the DNA TGCGCCAGCAGCCTAGGGCCCGGCGGTAATCAGCCCCAGCATTTT. Its protein is CASSLGPGGNQPQHF.

The chain is built from TRBV25-1 and TRBJ2-4, with a possible D match to TRBD1 (5 bases). The ends were cut back, 3 bases at V and 0 bases at J, with 15 bases in the middle. This CDR3 has 17 residues. Germline V gene data show CDR1 as MGHDK and CDR2 as SYGVNS. Written as DNA, the CDR3 is TGTGCCAGCAGTGACCCAGGGCAGGAACTAGCCAAAAACATTCAGTACTTC. Translation gives CASSDPGQELAKNIQYF. The complete variable domain, with remaining parts taken from reference TRBV25-1 and TRBJ2-4, reads EADIYQTPRYLVIGTGKKITLECSQTMGHDKMYWYQQDPGMELHLIHYSYGVNSTEKGDLSSESTVSRIRTEHFPLTLESARPSHTSQYLCASSDPGQELAKNIQYFGAGTRLSVL.

The genes are TRBV5-6 and TRBJ2-3; 12 bases line up with TRBD2. Germline lookup yields CDR1 SGHDT and CDR2 YYEEEE. This CDR3 comprises 15 residues. V was pared by 3 bases and J by 4 bases, with 3 bases of the junction left unmatched. The CDR3 DNA reads TGTGCCAGCAGCTGGACTAGCGGGAACCCAGATACGCAGTATTTT. Translating gives CASSWTSGNPDTQYF.

The V gene is TRBV18, the J gene TRBJ1-1; 7 positions agree with TRBD1. This CDR3 is 13 amino acids long. Germline V gene data show CDR1 as KGHSH and CDR2 as LQKENI. The V gene end was trimmed by 4 bases and the J gene end by 9 bases; junction bases not matched to a gene: 8. CDR3 sequence: CASSLGTAGQAFF. The CDR3 coding sequence is TGTGCCAGCTCACTAGGGACAGCCGGGCAAGCTTTCTTT.

This rearrangement joins TRBV5-1 to TRBJ1-5, with TRBD1 matching 8 bases. Germline values: CDR1 SGHRS, CDR2 YFSETQ. The CDR3 consists of 15 residues. Trimming cost V 4 bases and J 8 bases; bases outside gene matches: 11. This CDR3 reads CASSNGTGPGEPQHF. DNA for the CDR3: TGCGCCAGCAGCAACGGGACAGGCCCCGGGGAGCCCCAGCATTTT. The whole variable domain, remainder taken from reference TRBV5-1 and TRBJ1-5, is KAGVTQTPRYLIKTRGQQVTLSCSPISGHRSVSWYQQTPGQGLQFLFEYFSETQRNKGNFPGRFSGRQFSNSRSEMNVSTLELGDSALYLCASSNGTGPGEPQHFGDGTRLSIL.

The V call is TRBV7-6, the J call TRBJ2-3, with D tentatively TRBD2 (5 bases). CDR3 size: 14 residues. The V end was cut by 5 bases, the J end by 4 bases, with 13 bases between. The germline V gene has CDR1 SGHVS and CDR2 FNYEAQ. Here the CDR3 reads CASSHHTGADTQYF. CDR3 sequence (DNA): TGTGCCAGCAGCCATCACACCGGGGCAGATACGCAGTATTTT.

V gene TRBV12-3 or TRBV12-4 combines with J gene TRBJ1-1, with D perhaps matching TRBD1 (5 bases). The CDR3 totals 15 residues. V shed 6 bases and J shed 3 bases, with 17 bases lying between them. This chain's CDR3 is CASSNLPTAYTEAFF. The CDR3, as DNA: TGTGCCAGCAGCAACCTACCGACAGCTTACACTGAAGCTTTCTTT.

The genes are TRBV5-1 and TRBJ2-1, with 12 nucleotides matching TRBD1. Germline V gene sequence: CDR1 SGHRS, CDR2 YFSETQ. This CDR3 contains 16 residues. The trim removed 3 bases at V and 5 bases at J, leaving 6 bases unmatched. The CDR3: CASSSPGQGAHNEQFF. Here the CDR3 DNA reads TGCGCCAGCAGCTCCCCGGGACAGGGGGCCCACAATGAGCAGTTCTTC.

The chain links TRBV5-4 to TRBJ2-1; 7 positions agree with TRBD1. CDR1 SGHNT and CDR2 YYREEE come from the germline V gene (reference sequence). The CDR3 covers 12 residues. V lost 0 bases, J lost 13 bases, and 4 bases stayed unmatched. The chain's CDR3 is CASSLAGTEQFF. The DNA of the CDR3 is TGTGCCAGCAGCTTGGCCGGGACAGAACAGTTCTTC.

V and J are TRBV10-2 and TRBJ2-7, with 7 bases fitting TRBD1. Looked up from germline, CDR1 is WSHSY and CDR2 is SAAADI. CDR3 length: 12 amino acids. With 6 bases clipped from V and 6 bases from J, the junction kept 5 bases outside the gene matches. In DNA, the CDR3 is TGCGCCAGCAGGGGGGACAGCCCCGAGCAGTACTTC. It specifies CASRGDSPEQYF.